The 14 T cell receptor beta chains in this list originate from one sample, sequenced in a study of blood T cell repertoires in COVID-19. The assay was immunoSEQ multiplex PCR, and TCRdb's table has in-frame clones only and misses some. Here the sample spans 150,000 to 200,000 clones, 60% to 80% being singletons. Sequenced material: peripheral blood. The receptors shown here come from a woman aged 65 to 85 with acute or convalescent COVID-19.

The chain employs TRBV24-1 and TRBJ2-1, with TRBD2 matching over 8 bases. V dropped 8 bases and J dropped 9; count of bases not matched to a gene: 11. This CDR3 has 14 residues. Germline V gene lookup returns CDR1 KGHDR and CDR2 SFDVKD. The CDR3 bases are TGTGCCACCATGCATCCGAGCGGGAGTAGTGAGCAGTTCTTC. Translated: CATMHPSGSSEQFF.

This rearrangement joins TRBV29-1 to TRBJ2-2; weak D call: TRBD1 (5 bases). Germline assignment: CDR1 SQVTM and CDR2 ANQGSEA. This CDR3 region has 12 residues. V dropped 4 bases and J dropped 6 bases, with 9 bases sitting between them. The chain's CDR3 is CSVARAAGELFF. The CDR3 coding sequence is TGCAGCGTTGCCAGGGCGGCCGGGGAGCTGTTTTTT.

J is TRBJ1-5 and V is TRBV19, with D hard to call. Trimming pared 5 bases from V and 5 bases from J, leaving 16 bases between. From germline, CDR1 is LNHDA and CDR2 SQIVND (reference sequence). This CDR3 comprises 15 residues. The CDR3 DNA follows: TGTGCCAGTAGTTCCATGGGCTCAGGCCATCAGCCCCAGCATTTT. Protein: CASSSMGSGHQPQHF.

The CDR3 here is CASSEYRLNTGELFF. In DNA, the CDR3 is TGTGCCAGCAGTGAATACAGATTGAACACCGGGGAGCTGTTTTTT. V usage is TRBV2 and J usage is TRBJ2-2; D remains unclear. Germline V gene data show CDR1 as SNHLY and CDR2 as FYNNEI. This CDR3 contains 15 residues. The V gene lost 2 bases and the J gene lost 1 base, with 8 bases spanning the gap.

This sequence joins TRBV4-1 and TRBJ2-3; TRBD2 agrees at 10 bases. Germline V lookup: CDR1 MGHRA, CDR2 YSYEKL. CDR3 length: 16 residues. V was pared by 4 bases and J by 3 bases, with 7 bases of the junction left unmatched. CDR3 DNA: TGCGCCAGCAGCCTAGGACTAGCGGAACTTACAGATACGCAGTATTTT. The encoded protein is CASSLGLAELTDTQYF.

The chain joins TRBV2 to TRBJ2-5; 8 nucleotides match TRBD1. Germline assignment: CDR1 SNHLY and CDR2 FYNNEI. The CDR3 spans 14 residues. The V gene end was trimmed by 7 bases and the J gene end by 5 bases; junction bases not matched to a gene: 9. The CDR3 loop is CASKERAGGETQYF. CDR3 DNA: TGTGCCAGCAAAGAGAGGGCAGGGGGCGAGACCCAGTACTTC. Full variable domain (remainder filled in from reference TRBV2 and TRBJ2-5): EPEVTQTPSHQVTQMGQEVILRCVPISNHLYFYWYRQILGQKVEFLVSFYNNEISEKSEIFDDQFSVERPDGSNFTLKIRSTKLEDSAMYFCASKERAGGETQYFGPGTRLLVL.

CDR3 bases: TGTGCCAGCAGCGAAACTAGCGGGAGGGCCAATGAGCAGTTCTTC. It specifies CASSETSGRANEQFF. The chain carries TRBV3-1 (or the pseudogene TRBV3-2) and TRBJ2-1; 13 bases are shared with TRBD2. The CDR3 extends over 15 amino acids. Germline CDR1 LGHDT, CDR2 YNNKEL (reference sequence). The trim removed 5 bases at V and 6 bases at J, leaving 4 bases unmatched.

V is TRBV29-1 and J is TRBJ2-3, with D tentatively TRBD1 (7 bases). The V gene's germline CDR1 is SQVTM and CDR2 ANQGSEA. Trimming shortened V by 3 bases and J by 7 bases, and 11 bases separated the two germline ends. The CDR3 spans 12 residues. CDR3 nucleotides: TGCAGCGTTGAGGAGGGACAGCATACGCAGTATTTT. Translated: CSVEEGQHTQYF.

This clone was observed once. V usage is TRBV5-1 and J usage is TRBJ2-7; D is possibly TRBD2 (6 bases). This CDR3 spans 14 amino acids. Trimming left V 6 bases short and J 2 bases short, with 15 bases between. Germline V gene sequence: CDR1 SGHRS, CDR2 YFSETQ. The CDR3 reads CASTLYAGPYEQYF. The CDR3 nucleotides read TGCGCCAGCACCCTCTACGCGGGGCCCTACGAGCAGTACTTC.

This chain uses TRBV6-5 with TRBJ2-7; perhaps TRBD2 as D (5 bases). V lost 9 bases, J lost 7 bases, and 25 bases lay in between. This CDR3 has 15 amino acids. Looked up from germline, CDR1 is MNHEY and CDR2 is SVGAGI. The CDR3 coding sequence is TGTGCCAGTGTAATAGAGGGCGGAGTTCGTAGGGAGCAGTACTTC. Protein: CASVIEGGVRREQYF.

This clone was counted many times. This rearrangement joins TRBV10-3 to TRBJ2-1, with 12 bases identical to TRBD2. Trimming took 4 bases from V and 9 from J; bases not matched to a gene: 7. The CDR3 has 15 residues. CDR1 is ENHRY and CDR2 is SYGVKD in the germline V gene. CDR3 sequence: CAISGGTSGRFEQFF. CDR3 DNA sequence: TGTGCCATCAGTGGGGGAACTAGCGGGAGGTTTGAGCAGTTCTTC.

The chain links TRBV5-1 to TRBJ1-2; 8 bases agree with TRBD1. This CDR3 comprises 19 residues. Germline lookup yields CDR1 SGHRS and CDR2 YFSETQ. Trimming cost V 0 bases and J 1 base; bases outside gene matches: 14. The CDR3 coding sequence is TGCGCCAGCAGCTTGGCTACGGGGACAGGCGATCTTAGTAACTATGGCTACACCTTC. Translation gives CASSLATGTGDLSNYGYTF. Full variable domain (rest looked up from reference TRBV5-1 and TRBJ1-2): KAGVTQTPRYLIKTRGQQVTLSCSPISGHRSVSWYQQTPGQGLQFLFEYFSETQRNKGNFPGRFSGRQFSNSRSEMNVSTLELGDSALYLCASSLATGTGDLSNYGYTFGSGTRLTVV.

The J gene is TRBJ2-1, the V gene TRBV4-1, with TRBD1 matching 8 bases. Germline V gene data show CDR1 as MGHRA and CDR2 as YSYEKL. The V segment lost 4 bases and the J segment 5 bases; nucleotides outside the gene matches: 4. This CDR3 has 14 residues. CDR3 in amino acids: CASSPRTGHNEQFF. The CDR3 DNA sequence: TGCGCCAGCAGCCCTCGGACAGGGCACAATGAGCAGTTCTTC.

This clone was detected a few times. V usage is TRBV5-5 and J usage is TRBJ2-7, with 15 bases aligning to TRBD2. This CDR3 spans 17 amino acids. V dropped 2 bases and J dropped 3; count of bases not matched to a gene: 6. In germline, CDR1 is SGHKS, CDR2 YYEKEE (reference sequence). CDR3 DNA: TGTGCCAGCAGCTTCGGGACTAGCGGGAGGAAGAACTACGAGCAGTACTTC. This sequence encodes CASSFGTSGRKNYEQYF.